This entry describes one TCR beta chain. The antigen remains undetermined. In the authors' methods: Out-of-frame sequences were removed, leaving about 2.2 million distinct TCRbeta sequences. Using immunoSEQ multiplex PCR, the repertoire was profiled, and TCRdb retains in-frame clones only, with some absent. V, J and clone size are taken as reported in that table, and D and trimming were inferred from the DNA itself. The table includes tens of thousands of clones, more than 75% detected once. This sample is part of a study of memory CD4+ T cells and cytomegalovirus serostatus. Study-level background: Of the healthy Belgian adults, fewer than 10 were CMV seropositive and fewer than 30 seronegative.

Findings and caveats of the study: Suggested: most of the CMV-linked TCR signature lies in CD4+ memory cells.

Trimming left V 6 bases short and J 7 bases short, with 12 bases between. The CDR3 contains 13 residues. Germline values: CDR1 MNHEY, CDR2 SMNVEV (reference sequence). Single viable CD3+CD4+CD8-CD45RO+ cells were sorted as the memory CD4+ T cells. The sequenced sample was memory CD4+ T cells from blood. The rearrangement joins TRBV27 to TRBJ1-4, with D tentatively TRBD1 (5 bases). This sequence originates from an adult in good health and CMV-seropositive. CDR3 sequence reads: CASRGGRGEKLFF. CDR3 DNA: TGTGCCAGCAGGGGGGGGAGAGGTGAAAAACTGTTTTTT. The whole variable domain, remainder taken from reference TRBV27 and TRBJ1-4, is EAQVTQNPRYLITVTGKKLTVTCSQNMNHEYMSWYRQDPGLGLRQIYYSMNVEVTDKGDVPEGYKVSRKEKRNFPLILESPSPNQTSLYFCASRGGRGEKLFFGSGTQLSVL.